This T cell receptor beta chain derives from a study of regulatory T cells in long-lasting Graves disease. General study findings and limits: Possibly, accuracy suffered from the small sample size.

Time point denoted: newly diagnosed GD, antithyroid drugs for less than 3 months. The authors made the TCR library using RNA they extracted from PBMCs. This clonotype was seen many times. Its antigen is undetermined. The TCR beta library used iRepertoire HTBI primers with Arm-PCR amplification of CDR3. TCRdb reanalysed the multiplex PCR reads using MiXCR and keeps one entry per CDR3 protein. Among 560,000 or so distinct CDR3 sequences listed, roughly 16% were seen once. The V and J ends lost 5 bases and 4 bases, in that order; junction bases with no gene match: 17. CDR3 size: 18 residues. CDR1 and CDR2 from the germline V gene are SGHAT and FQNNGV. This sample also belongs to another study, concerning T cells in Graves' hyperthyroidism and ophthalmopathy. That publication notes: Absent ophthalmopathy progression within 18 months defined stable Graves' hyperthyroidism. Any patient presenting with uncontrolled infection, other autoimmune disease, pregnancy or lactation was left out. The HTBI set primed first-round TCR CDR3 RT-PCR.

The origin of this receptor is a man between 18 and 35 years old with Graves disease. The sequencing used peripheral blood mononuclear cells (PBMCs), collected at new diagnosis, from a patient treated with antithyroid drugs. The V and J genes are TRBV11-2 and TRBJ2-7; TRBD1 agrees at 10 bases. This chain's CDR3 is CASSTRGTVGQGRYEQYF. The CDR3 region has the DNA TGTGCCAGCAGCACCAGGGGCACCGTGGGACAGGGGAGGTACGAGCAGTACTTC.